This T cell receptor beta chain is drawn from a study of neoadjuvant anti-PD-1 for oral cavity cancer. Background on the study: Most patients had three to four biweekly doses of 3 mg/kg nivolumab before resection.

Blood libraries mostly used about 0.5 ug genomic DNA, six replicates each. TCRdb's table, derived via immunoSEQ multiplex PCR, lists solely in-frame clones and lacks some. The repertoire includes around 62,000 clones, 65% to 80% of them detected once, and just over 2.5% sits in the top ten. This clone was counted once. CDR3 size: 15 residues. Germline CDR1 reads MNHEY; CDR2 reads SVGAGI. V was pared by 6 bases and J by 6 bases, with 15 bases between. V gene TRBV6-5 combines with J gene TRBJ1-6, with D possibly matching TRBD1 (6 bases). The TCR originated in a person aged 35-79 years with oral cavity squamous cell carcinoma. Sequencing was performed on PBMCs, taken before nivolumab (anti-PD-1) treatment. CDR3 sequence reads: CASRPGAVINSPLHF. CDR3 nucleotides: TGTGCCAGCAGACCAGGGGCTGTTATTAATTCACCCCTCCACTTT.